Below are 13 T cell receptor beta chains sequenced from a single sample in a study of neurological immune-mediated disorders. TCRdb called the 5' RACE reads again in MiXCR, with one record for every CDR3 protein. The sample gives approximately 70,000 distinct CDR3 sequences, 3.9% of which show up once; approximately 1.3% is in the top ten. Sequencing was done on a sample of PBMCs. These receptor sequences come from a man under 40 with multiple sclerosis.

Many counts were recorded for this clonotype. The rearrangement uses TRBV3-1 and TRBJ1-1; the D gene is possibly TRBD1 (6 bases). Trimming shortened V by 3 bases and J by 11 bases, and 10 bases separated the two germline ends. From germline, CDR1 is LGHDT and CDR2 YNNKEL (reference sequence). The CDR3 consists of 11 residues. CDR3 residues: CASSQNRDAFF. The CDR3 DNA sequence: TGTGCCAGCAGCCAGAACAGGGATGCTTTCTTT.

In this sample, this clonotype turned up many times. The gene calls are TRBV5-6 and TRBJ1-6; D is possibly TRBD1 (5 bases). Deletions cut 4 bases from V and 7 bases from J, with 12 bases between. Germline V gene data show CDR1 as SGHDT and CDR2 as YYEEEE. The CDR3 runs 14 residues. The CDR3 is CASSPTGPNSPLHF. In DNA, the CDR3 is TGTGCCAGCAGCCCGACGGGACCCAATTCACCCCTCCACTTT.

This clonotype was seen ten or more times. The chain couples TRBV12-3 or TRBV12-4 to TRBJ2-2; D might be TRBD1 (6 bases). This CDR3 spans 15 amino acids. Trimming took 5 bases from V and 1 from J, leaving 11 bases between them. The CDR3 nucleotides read TGTGCCAGCAGTACAGGGAATTTGAACACCGGGGAGCTGTTTTTT. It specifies CASSTGNLNTGELFF.

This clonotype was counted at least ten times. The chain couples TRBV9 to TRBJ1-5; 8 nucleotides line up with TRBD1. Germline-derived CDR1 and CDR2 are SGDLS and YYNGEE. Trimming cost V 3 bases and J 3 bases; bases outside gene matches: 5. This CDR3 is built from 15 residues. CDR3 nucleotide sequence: TGTGCCAGCAGCGGAGGGACAGGAGTCAATCAGCCCCAGCATTTT. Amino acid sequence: CASSGGTGVNQPQHF.

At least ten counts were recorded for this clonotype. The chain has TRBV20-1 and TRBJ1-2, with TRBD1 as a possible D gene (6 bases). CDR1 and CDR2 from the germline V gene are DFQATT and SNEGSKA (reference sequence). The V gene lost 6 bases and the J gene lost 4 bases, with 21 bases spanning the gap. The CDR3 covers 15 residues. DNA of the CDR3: TGCAGTGCCGGGGCTGGGGGGCAGAGGGGCTATGGCTACACCTTC. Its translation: CSAGAGGQRGYGYTF.

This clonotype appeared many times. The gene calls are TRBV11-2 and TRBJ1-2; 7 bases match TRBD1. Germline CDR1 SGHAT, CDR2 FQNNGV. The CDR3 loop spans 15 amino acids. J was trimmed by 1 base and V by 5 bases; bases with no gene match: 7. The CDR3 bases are TGTGCCAGCAGCCCTACCTGGGACAGTAACTATGGCTACACCTTC. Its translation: CASSPTWDSNYGYTF.

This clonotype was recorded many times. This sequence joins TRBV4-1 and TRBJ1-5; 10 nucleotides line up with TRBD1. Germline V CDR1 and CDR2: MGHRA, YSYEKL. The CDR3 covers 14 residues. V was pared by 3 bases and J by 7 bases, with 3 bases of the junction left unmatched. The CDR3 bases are TGCGCCAGCAGCCAGGGACAGGGGCAACAGCCCCAGCATTTT. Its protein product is CASSQGQGQQPQHF.

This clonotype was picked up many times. The CDR3 DNA follows: TGTGCCAGTAACCAGGGGGGGGAGCTGTTTTTT. Protein: CASNQGGELFF. The gene calls are TRBV12-3 or TRBV12-4 and TRBJ2-2; weak D call: TRBD1 (6 bases). V lost 9 bases and J lost 8, with 10 bases in between. The CDR3 loop spans 11 amino acids.

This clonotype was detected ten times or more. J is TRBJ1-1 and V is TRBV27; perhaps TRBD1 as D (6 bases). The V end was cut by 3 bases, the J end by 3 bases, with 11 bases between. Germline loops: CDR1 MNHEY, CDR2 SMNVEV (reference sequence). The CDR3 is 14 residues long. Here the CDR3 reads CASSLSQGHTEAFF. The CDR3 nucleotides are TGTGCCAGCAGTTTGAGTCAGGGGCACACTGAAGCTTTCTTT.

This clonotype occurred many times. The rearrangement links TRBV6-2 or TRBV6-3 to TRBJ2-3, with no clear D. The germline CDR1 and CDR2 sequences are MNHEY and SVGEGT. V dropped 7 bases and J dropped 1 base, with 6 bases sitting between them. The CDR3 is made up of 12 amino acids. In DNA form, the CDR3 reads TGTGCCAGCAATGGGGGCACAGATACGCAGTATTTT. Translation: CASNGGTDTQYF.

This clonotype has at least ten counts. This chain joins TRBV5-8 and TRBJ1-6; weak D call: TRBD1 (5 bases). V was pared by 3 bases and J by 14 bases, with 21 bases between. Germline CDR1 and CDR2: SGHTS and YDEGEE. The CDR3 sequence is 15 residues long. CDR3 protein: CASSSRPGRGGTLHF. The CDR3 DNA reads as TGTGCCAGCAGCTCCCGCCCGGGGCGGGGTGGAACCCTCCACTTT.

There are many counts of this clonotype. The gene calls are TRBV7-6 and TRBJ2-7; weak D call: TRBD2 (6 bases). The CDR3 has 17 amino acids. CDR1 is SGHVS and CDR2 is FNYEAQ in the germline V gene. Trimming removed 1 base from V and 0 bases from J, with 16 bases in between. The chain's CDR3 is CASSLVGGVGTSYEQYF. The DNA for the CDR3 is TGTGCCAGCAGCTTAGTAGGCGGGGTAGGAACCTCCTACGAGCAGTACTTC.

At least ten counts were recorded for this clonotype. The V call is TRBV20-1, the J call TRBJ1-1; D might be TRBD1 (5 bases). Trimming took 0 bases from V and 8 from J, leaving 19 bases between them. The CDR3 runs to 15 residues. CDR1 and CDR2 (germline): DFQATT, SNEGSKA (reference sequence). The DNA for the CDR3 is TGCAGTGCTAGAGAGGCAAAAGGAAGACAGATCGAAGCTTTCTTT. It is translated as CSAREAKGRQIEAFF.